A selection of T cell receptor gamma chains follows, all from one sample in a study of intestinal T cells in coeliac disease. TCRdb used CATT to re-call clones from the multiplex PCR reads. The data contain 2,000 to 2,500 gamma-chain clones, about 42% of them singletons. Source material: a duodenal biopsy. These receptors originate from a human donor with celiac disease. The CDR3 runs from the conserved cysteine through the conserved F or W. Expanded clones get a size class; other rows say once, few or many, or leave the size out.

>.|TRGJP2|TRGV4
CATWDGQVCYNWIKTF
TGTGCCACCTGGGATGGGCAAGTTTGTTACAATTGGATCAAGACGTTT
>.|TRGJ1/TRGJ2|TRGV10
CAAPLTYKKLF
TGTGCTGCCCCCCTTACTTATAAGAAACTCTTT
>.|TRGJ1/TRGJ2|TRGV8
CATWGYGYYKKLF
TGTGCCACCTGGGGATATGGATATTATAAGAAACTCTTT
>.|TRGJ1/TRGJ2|TRGV4
CATGWVLYYKKLF
TGTGCCACTGGATGGGTGCTTTATTATAAGAAACTCTTT
>once|TRGJP2|TRGV2
CATWDGKDRSDRIKTF
TGTGCCACCTGGGACGGAAAGGATAGGAGTGATCGGATCAAGACGTTT
>.|TRGJ1/TRGJ2|TRGV2
CATWDGPPNSNYYKKLF
TGTGCCACCTGGGACGGACCACCTAATTCGAATTATTATAAGAAACTCTTT
>.|TRGJ1/TRGJ2|TRGV2
CATWDGQAGHYREPNYYKKLF
TGTGCCACCTGGGACGGGCAGGCGGGCCATTACAGGGAGCCCAATTATTATAAGAAACTCTTT
>.|TRGJ1/TRGJ2|TRGV3
CATWDSPGYYKKLF
TGTGCCACCTGGGACAGCCCAGGGTATTATAAGAAACTCTTT
>.|TRGJP1|TRGV8
CALGWCWFKIF
TGTGCACTGGGATGGTGTTGGTTCAAGATATTT
>few|TRGJ1/TRGJ2|TRGV8
CAPSGDKKLF
TGTGCCCCCAGTGGGGATAAGAAACTCTTT
>.|TRGJ1/TRGJ2|TRGV8
CATWDPSNYYKKLF
TGTGCCACCTGGGATCCGTCGAATTATTATAAGAAACTCTTT
>few|TRGJ1/TRGJ2|TRGV9
CALCEVSYKKLF
TGTGCCTTGTGCGAGGTGAGCTATAAGAAACTCTTT
>.|TRGJ1/TRGJ2|TRGV11
CAAGLGSRGKLF
TGTGCCGCTGGATTAGGCAGTCGTGGGAAACTCTTT
>.|TRGJP2|TRGV2
CATWGGTSDWIKTF
TGTGCCACCTGGGGCGGGACTAGTGATTGGATCAAGACGTTT
>.|TRGJ1/TRGJ2|TRGV4
CATWDGPNPIYYKKLF
TGTGCCACCTGGGATGGGCCTAATCCCATTTATTATAAGAAACTCTTT